Listed below are T cell receptor beta chains from one sample, sequenced in a study of blood T cell repertoires in COVID-19. Data came from immunoSEQ multiplex PCR; TCRdb stores just in-frame clones and leaves some out. The sample holds a few hundred thousand clones, around 90% seen once. Source material: PBMCs or T cells enriched from blood (not recorded which). The receptors derive from a young woman who had recovered from COVID-19. Each CDR3 is given with its conserved first and last residue. Fields, in order: V gene, J gene, clone size, D gene, CDR3 protein, CDR3 DNA. D genes are given only for firm matches. For some rows the clone size is stated as once, few or many, or as a class when expanded; others skip it.

V: TRBV6-5; J: TRBJ2-3; size: .; D: TRBD1; CDR3: CASRAGTGATDTQYF; DNA: TGTGCCAGCAGAGCCGGGACAGGGGCGACAGATACGCAGTATTTT
V: TRBV19; J: TRBJ1-5; size: .; D: .; CDR3: CASSPGSHQPQHF; DNA: TGTGCCAGTAGTCCAGGATCGCATCAGCCCCAGCATTTT
V: TRBV6-5; J: TRBJ1-6; size: .; D: .; CDR3: CASSASGSNNSPLHF; DNA: TGTGCCAGCAGCGCCTCCGGGTCGAATAATTCACCCCTCCACTTT
V: TRBV25-1; J: TRBJ1-1; size: .; D: .; CDR3: CASSESANFMNTEAFF; DNA: TGTGCCAGCAGTGAAAGCGCCAATTTCATGAACACTGAAGCTTTCTTT
V: TRBV11-2; J: TRBJ1-2; size: .; D: TRBD1; CDR3: CASGTGRSDNYGYTF; DNA: TGTGCCAGCGGGACAGGACGGTCCGATAACTATGGCTACACCTTC
V: TRBV7-3; J: TRBJ2-7; size: .; D: .; CDR3: CASSLGPSGYEQYF; DNA: TGTGCCAGCAGCTTGGGTCCCAGCGGCTACGAGCAGTACTTC
V: TRBV14; J: TRBJ2-7; size: once; D: TRBD1; CDR3: CASSPRGGQGPYEQYF; DNA: TGTGCCAGCAGCCCACGAGGCGGACAGGGTCCCTACGAGCAGTACTTC
V: TRBV3-1/TRBV3-2; J: TRBJ1-5; size: .; D: .; CDR3: CASSQGSGSYSNQPQHF; DNA: TGTGCCAGCAGCCAAGGTTCAGGATCTTATAGCAATCAGCCCCAGCATTTT
V: TRBV4-1; J: TRBJ2-1; size: .; D: .; CDR3: CASSQPHRGGDYNEQFF; DNA: TGCGCCAGCAGCCAACCCCACAGGGGGGGAGACTACAATGAGCAGTTCTTC
V: TRBV30; J: TRBJ2-1; size: .; D: TRBD2; CDR3: CAWRLGLAGDNEQFF; DNA: TGTGCCTGGAGACTTGGCCTAGCGGGGGACAATGAGCAGTTCTTC
V: TRBV4-3; J: TRBJ1-2; size: .; D: TRBD1; CDR3: CASSPQGYNGYTF; DNA: TGCGCCAGCAGTCCACAGGGGTACAATGGCTACACCTTC
V: TRBV6-5; J: TRBJ2-7; size: .; D: TRBD1; CDR3: CASRRTGGEQYF; DNA: TGTGCCAGCAGGCGGACAGGGGGAGAGCAGTACTTC
V: TRBV5-4; J: TRBJ1-1; size: once; D: .; CDR3: CASSLDLRNTEAFF; DNA: TGTGCCAGCAGCTTGGACCTAAGGAACACTGAAGCTTTCTTT
V: TRBV18; J: TRBJ2-1; size: .; D: TRBD1; CDR3: CASQQGEPYNEQFF; DNA: TGTGCCAGCCAACAGGGGGAACCCTACAATGAGCAGTTCTTC
V: TRBV19; J: TRBJ2-7; size: .; D: .; CDR3: CASSMSGVYEQYF; DNA: TGTGCCAGTAGTATGTCAGGGGTCTACGAGCAGTACTTC
V: TRBV5-1; J: TRBJ1-2; size: once; D: .; CDR3: CASSYRTALDFYGYTF; DNA: TGCGCCAGCAGCTACAGGACAGCTTTGGATTTCTATGGCTACACCTTC
V: TRBV27; J: TRBJ1-2; size: .; D: .; CDR3: CASSLSVRGSYGYTF; DNA: TGTGCCAGCAGTTTATCCGTCAGGGGATCCTATGGCTACACCTTC
V: TRBV28; J: TRBJ2-7; size: .; D: TRBD1; CDR3: CASSLGQGIWEQYF; DNA: TGTGCCAGCAGTCTGGGACAGGGGATTTGGGAGCAGTACTTC
V: TRBV10-3; J: TRBJ2-3; size: .; D: .; CDR3: CAISESQGTDTQYF; DNA: TGTGCCATCAGTGAGTCACAGGGTACAGATACGCAGTATTTT
V: TRBV28; J: TRBJ2-3; size: .; D: .; CDR3: CASSLGWQGTDTQYF; DNA: TGTGCCAGCAGTTTAGGATGGCAGGGGACAGATACGCAGTATTTT
V: TRBV29-1; J: TRBJ1-1; size: .; D: .; CDR3: CSVEAGNTEAFF; DNA: TGCAGCGTTGAAGCGGGGAACACTGAAGCTTTCTTT
V: TRBV7-2; J: TRBJ2-3; size: .; D: TRBD2; CDR3: CASSVLGLAGEDTQYF; DNA: TGTGCCAGCAGCGTCCTAGGACTAGCGGGGGAAGATACGCAGTATTTT
V: TRBV9; J: TRBJ2-5; size: .; D: TRBD1; CDR3: CASSVDGTGLETQYF; DNA: TGTGCCAGCAGCGTAGACGGGACAGGGCTGGAGACCCAGTACTTC
V: TRBV3-1/TRBV3-2; J: TRBJ2-7; size: few; D: TRBD1; CDR3: CASRDRGSYEQYF; DNA: TGTGCCAGCAGGGACAGGGGGTCCTACGAGCAGTACTTC
V: TRBV15; J: TRBJ2-7; size: .; D: TRBD1; CDR3: CATSSFRDRVYEQYF; DNA: TGTGCCACCAGCAGTTTTCGGGACAGAGTCTACGAGCAGTACTTC
V: TRBV2; J: TRBJ2-5; size: .; D: TRBD2; CDR3: CASSEATAGGRETQYF; DNA: TGTGCCAGCAGTGAAGCGACAGCGGGGGGCCGGGAGACCCAGTACTTC
V: TRBV11-2; J: TRBJ1-5; size: .; D: .; CDR3: CASSPPEGQPQHF; DNA: TGTGCCAGCAGCCCCCCGGAGGGTCAGCCCCAGCATTTT
V: TRBV11-2; J: TRBJ2-3; size: .; D: TRBD2; CDR3: CASNPLELGGEEADTQYF; DNA: TGTGCCAGCAATCCTTTGGAACTCGGGGGGGAGGAAGCAGATACGCAGTATTTT
V: TRBV7-2; J: TRBJ1-2; size: once; D: .; CDR3: CASSLGSGYGYTF; DNA: TGTGCCAGCAGCTTAGGGTCAGGATATGGCTACACCTTC
V: TRBV13; J: TRBJ1-1; size: .; D: TRBD1; CDR3: CASSWDRTNTEAFF; DNA: TGTGCCAGCAGCTGGGACAGGACGAACACTGAAGCTTTCTTT
V: TRBV7-2; J: TRBJ2-5; size: .; D: TRBD2; CDR3: CASSSGGGRETQYF; DNA: TGTGCCAGCAGTTCGGGCGGGGGTAGAGAGACCCAGTACTTC
V: TRBV4-3; J: TRBJ1-4; size: .; D: TRBD1; CDR3: CASSQAGQGNEKLFF; DNA: TGCGCCAGCAGCCAAGCGGGACAGGGCAATGAAAAACTGTTTTTT
V: TRBV5-4; J: TRBJ2-2; size: .; D: TRBD1; CDR3: CASSGDRANTGELFF; DNA: TGTGCCAGCAGCGGCGACAGGGCCAACACCGGGGAGCTGTTTTTT
V: TRBV28; J: TRBJ1-3; size: once; D: .; CDR3: CASSTDGGNTIYF; DNA: TGTGCCAGCAGCACCGACGGGGGAAACACCATATATTTT
V: TRBV7-8; J: TRBJ1-1; size: .; D: .; CDR3: CASNNPRRGVENMNTEAFF; DNA: TGTGCCAGCAACAACCCCCGTCGGGGGGTCGAAAACATGAACACTGAAGCTTTCTTT
V: TRBV30; J: TRBJ1-5; size: once; D: TRBD1; CDR3: CAWSPQGGYSNQPQHF; DNA: TGTGCCTGGAGTCCACAGGGGGGATATAGCAATCAGCCCCAGCATTTT
V: TRBV5-6; J: TRBJ1-5; size: .; D: .; CDR3: CASSDGWNQPQHF; DNA: TGTGCCAGCAGCGACGGGTGGAATCAGCCCCAGCATTTT
V: TRBV29-1; J: TRBJ2-1; size: once; D: .; CDR3: CSVVQWGGLGYNEQFF; DNA: TGCAGCGTTGTCCAGTGGGGGGGCCTAGGATACAATGAGCAGTTCTTC
V: TRBV9; J: TRBJ2-3; size: .; D: TRBD1; CDR3: CASSAGQVWTDTQYF; DNA: TGTGCCAGCAGCGCGGGACAGGTCTGGACAGATACGCAGTATTTT
V: TRBV29-1; J: TRBJ2-2; size: .; D: .; CDR3: CSMKNSGKLFF; DNA: TGCAGCATGAAAAACAGCGGTAAGCTGTTTTTT
V: TRBV7-2; J: TRBJ2-7; size: .; D: .; CDR3: CASSLRAPGRYEQYF; DNA: TGTGCCAGCAGCTTAAGGGCCCCAGGGCGCTACGAGCAGTACTTC
V: TRBV3-1/TRBV3-2; J: TRBJ2-7; size: .; D: .; CDR3: CASSLGTPSSYEQYF; DNA: TGTGCCAGCAGCCTCGGGACTCCCAGCTCCTACGAGCAGTACTTC
V: TRBV4-1; J: TRBJ2-3; size: .; D: .; CDR3: CASSQDRGLWGLGADTQYF; DNA: TGCGCCAGCAGCCAAGATCGCGGCCTGTGGGGGCTGGGAGCAGATACGCAGTATTTT
V: TRBV2; J: TRBJ1-3; size: once; D: .; CDR3: CASRQVSSGNTIYF; DNA: TGTGCCAGCAGACAGGTTAGCTCTGGAAACACCATATATTTT
V: TRBV13; J: TRBJ2-7; size: .; D: TRBD1; CDR3: CASGTGGSYEQYF; DNA: TGTGCCAGCGGGACAGGGGGCTCCTACGAGCAGTACTTC
V: TRBV18; J: TRBJ1-6; size: once; D: .; CDR3: CASSPPGHHNSPLHF; DNA: TGTGCCAGCTCACCTCCGGGACATCACAATTCACCCCTCCACTTT
V: TRBV5-6; J: TRBJ2-7; size: .; D: TRBD1; CDR3: CASSSDRGLYEQYF; DNA: TGTGCCAGCAGCTCCGACAGGGGGCTATACGAGCAGTACTTC
V: TRBV28; J: TRBJ2-7; size: once; D: .; CDR3: CASSGFGEQYF; DNA: TGTGCCAGTTCAGGGTTCGGCGAGCAGTACTTC
V: TRBV11-1; J: TRBJ2-7; size: few; D: TRBD1; CDR3: CAGLIRGQGNHEQYF; DNA: TGTGCCGGACTCATTCGGGGACAGGGGAACCACGAGCAGTACTTC
V: TRBV7-9; J: TRBJ1-2; size: once; D: .; CDR3: CASSFPISGDYGYTF; DNA: TGTGCCAGCAGCTTCCCTATTTCGGGGGACTATGGCTACACCTTC
V: TRBV15; J: TRBJ2-1; size: .; D: TRBD2; CDR3: CATSRVASGDNEQFF; DNA: TGTGCCACCAGCAGAGTTGCTAGCGGAGACAATGAGCAGTTCTTC
V: TRBV7-9; J: TRBJ1-1; size: .; D: .; CDR3: CASSLEDKPEAFF; DNA: TGTGCCAGCAGCCTCGAGGACAAGCCTGAAGCTTTCTTT
V: TRBV5-1; J: TRBJ2-3; size: .; D: .; CDR3: CASSLVFGGLADTQYF; DNA: TGCGCCAGCAGCTTGGTTTTCGGGGGGCTGGCAGATACGCAGTATTTT
V: TRBV5-1; J: TRBJ2-7; size: .; D: .; CDR3: CASSLTSKESTMYAYEQYF; DNA: TGCGCCAGCAGCCTCACAAGTAAAGAATCGACAATGTATGCCTACGAGCAGTACTTC
V: TRBV7-9; J: TRBJ1-1; size: once; D: .; CDR3: CASSQGQLNTEAFF; DNA: TGTGCCAGCAGCCAAGGACAGCTGAACACTGAAGCTTTCTTT